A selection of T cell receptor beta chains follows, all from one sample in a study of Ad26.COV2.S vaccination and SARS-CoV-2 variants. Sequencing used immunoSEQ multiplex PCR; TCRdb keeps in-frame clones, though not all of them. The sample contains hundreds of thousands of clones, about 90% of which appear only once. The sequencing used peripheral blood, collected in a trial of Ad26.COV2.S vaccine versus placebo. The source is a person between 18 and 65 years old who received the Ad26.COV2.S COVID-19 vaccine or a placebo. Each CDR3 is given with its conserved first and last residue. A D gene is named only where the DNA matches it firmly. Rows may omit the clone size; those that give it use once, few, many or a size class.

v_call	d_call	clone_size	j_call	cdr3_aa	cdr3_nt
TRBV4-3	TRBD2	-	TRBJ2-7	CASSQALSGGEQYF	TGCGCCAGCAGCCAAGCCCTCAGCGGGGGCGAGCAGTACTTC
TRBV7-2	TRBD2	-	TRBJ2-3	CASSFHGLAGEADTQYF	TGTGCCAGCAGCTTTCACGGACTAGCGGGAGAAGCAGATACGCAGTATTTT
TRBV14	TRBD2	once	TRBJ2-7	CASSPTLAGAYEQYF	TGTGCCAGCAGCCCCACACTAGCGGGAGCCTACGAGCAGTACTTC
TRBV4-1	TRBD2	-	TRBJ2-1	CASSQGLAGANNEQFF	TGCGCCAGCAGCCAAGGACTAGCGGGAGCCAACAATGAGCAGTTCTTC
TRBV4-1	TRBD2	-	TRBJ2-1	CASSQGGGAYNEQFF	TGCGCCAGCAGCCAAGGTGGGGGGGCCTACAATGAGCAGTTCTTC
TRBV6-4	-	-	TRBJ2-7	CASSVVAQDSYEQYF	TGTGCCAGCAGTGTCGTAGCGCAGGACTCCTACGAGCAGTACTTC
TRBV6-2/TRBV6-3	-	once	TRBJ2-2	CASSWRGDTGELFF	TGTGCCAGCAGTTGGAGGGGGGACACCGGGGAGCTGTTTTTT
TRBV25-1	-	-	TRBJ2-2	CASSEWGRNTGELFF	TGTGCCAGCAGTGAATGGGGGAGGAACACCGGGGAGCTGTTTTTT
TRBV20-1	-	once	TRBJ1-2	CSASRDVYGYTF	TGCAGTGCTAGTAGGGACGTCTATGGCTACACCTTC
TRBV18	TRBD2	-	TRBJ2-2	CASSPRTSGSANGELFF	TGTGCCAGCTCACCAAGGACTAGCGGGAGTGCGAACGGGGAGCTGTTTTTT
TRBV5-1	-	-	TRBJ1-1	CASRQDQGKAFF	TGCGCCAGCAGGCAGGATCAGGGGAAAGCTTTCTTT
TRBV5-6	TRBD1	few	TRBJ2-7	CASSPGDSYSYEQYF	TGTGCCAGCAGCCCTGGGGACAGTTACTCCTACGAGCAGTACTTC
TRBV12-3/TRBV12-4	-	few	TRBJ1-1	CASSLGWDTEAFF	TGTGCCAGCAGTCTCGGGTGGGACACTGAAGCTTTCTTT
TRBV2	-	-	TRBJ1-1	CASGYRAEAFF	TGTGCCAGCGGCTACAGGGCGGAAGCTTTCTTT
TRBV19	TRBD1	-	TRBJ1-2	CASEGAGYGYTF	TGTGCCAGCGAGGGGGCAGGCTATGGCTACACCTTC
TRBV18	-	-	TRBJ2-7	CASSASLQGLNGYEQYF	TGTGCCAGCTCAGCGAGCCTACAGGGTTTAAACGGGTACGAGCAGTACTTC
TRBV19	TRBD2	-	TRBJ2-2	CASSIRGRSTGELFF	TGTGCCAGTAGTATACGCGGGAGAAGCACCGGGGAGCTGTTTTTT
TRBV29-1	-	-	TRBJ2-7	CSVEAGPPSYEQYF	TGCAGCGTTGAAGCGGGGCCCCCCTCCTACGAGCAGTACTTC
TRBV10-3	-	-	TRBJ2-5	CATRPGPPVETQYF	TGTGCCACCCGCCCCGGACCCCCCGTGGAGACCCAGTACTTC
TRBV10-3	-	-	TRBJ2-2	CAISEVAGGTGELFF	TGTGCCATCAGTGAAGTGGCAGGAGGAACCGGGGAGCTGTTTTTT
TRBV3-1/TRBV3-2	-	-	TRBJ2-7	CASSPGYYEQYF	TGTGCCAGCAGCCCGGGGTACTACGAGCAGTACTTC
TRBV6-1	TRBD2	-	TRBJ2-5	CASSGTSGELWETQYF	TGTGCCAGCAGTGGAACTAGCGGGGAGTTGTGGGAGACCCAGTACTTC